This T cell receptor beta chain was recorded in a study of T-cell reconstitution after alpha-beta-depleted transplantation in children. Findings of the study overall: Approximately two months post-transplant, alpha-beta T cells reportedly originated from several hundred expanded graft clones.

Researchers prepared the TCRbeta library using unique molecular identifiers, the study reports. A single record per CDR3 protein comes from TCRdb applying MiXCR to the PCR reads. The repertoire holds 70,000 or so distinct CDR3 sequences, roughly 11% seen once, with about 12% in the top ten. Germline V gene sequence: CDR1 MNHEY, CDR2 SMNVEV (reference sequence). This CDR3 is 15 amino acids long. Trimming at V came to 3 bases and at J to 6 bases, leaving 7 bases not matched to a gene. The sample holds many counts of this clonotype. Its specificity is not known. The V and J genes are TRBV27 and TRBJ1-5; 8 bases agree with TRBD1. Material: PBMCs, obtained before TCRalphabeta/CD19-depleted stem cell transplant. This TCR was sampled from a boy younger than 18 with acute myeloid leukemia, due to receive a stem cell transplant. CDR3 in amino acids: CASSFGQGLAQPQHF. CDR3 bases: TGTGCCAGCAGTTTTGGACAGGGATTAGCTCAGCCCCAGCATTTT.